A single sample is the source of the 23 T cell receptor beta chains below, sequenced in a study of T cells in Graves' hyperthyroidism and ophthalmopathy. The CDR3 regions of TCR beta were amplified from RNA transcripts. Carried out on the TCR CDR3, a first-round RT-PCR used the HTBI primer set. TCRdb redid the calling of the multiplex PCR reads with MiXCR, one entry per CDR3 protein. Of some 720,000 distinct CDR3 sequences listed, around 15% are singletons. The sample comprised blood. These receptors all come from a man younger than 35 with Graves' hyperthyroidism.

This clonotype was recorded a few times. The genes are TRBV6-1 and TRBJ1-4; D ambiguous. The CDR3 runs to 12 residues. Germline CDR1 is MNHNS and CDR2 is SASEGT. V was clipped by 6 bases and J by 5 bases, with 7 bases between them. CDR3 nucleotide sequence: TGTGCCAGCAGGTCCCCCAATGAAAAACTGTTTTTT. Amino acid sequence: CASRSPNEKLFF.

The rearrangement uses TRBV12-5 and TRBJ2-1, with TRBD2 identical over 11 bases. The length of the CDR3 is 16 residues. Trimming took 5 bases from V and 3 from J; bases not matched to a gene: 6. Germline CDR1 is LGHNT and CDR2 is FRNRAP. The CDR3 reads CASGRILAGDYNEQFF. CDR3 coding DNA: TGTGCTAGTGGTCGGATACTAGCGGGGGACTACAATGAGCAGTTCTTC.

This clonotype was observed a few times. The chain has TRBV29-1 and TRBJ2-1; 7 bases are a match to TRBD2. The CDR3 is 12 residues long. The V gene's germline CDR1 is SQVTM and CDR2 ANQGSEA. V was pared by 5 bases and J by 8 bases, with 6 bases of the junction left unmatched. Written as DNA, the CDR3 is TGCAGCGTTAGCAGGGAGGGATATGAGCAGTTCTTC. Encoded protein: CSVSREGYEQFF.

This chain connects TRBV6-2 or TRBV6-3 to TRBJ2-2, with D tentatively TRBD1 or TRBD2 (5 bases each). Deletions cut 5 bases from V and 4 bases from J, with 14 bases between. Per the germline V gene, CDR1 is MNHEY and CDR2 is SVGEGT. This CDR3 spans 15 amino acids. CDR3 in DNA: TGTGCCAGCAGTGCCGGGACCGGAGGCACCGGGGAGCTGTTTTTT. Its protein product is CASSAGTGGTGELFF.

In this sample, this clonotype turned up many times. The CDR3 sequence is CASRVMAPSSGNTIYF. For the CDR3, the DNA is TGTGCCAGCAGAGTGATGGCCCCGAGCTCTGGAAACACCATATATTTT. The V and J genes are TRBV11-2 and TRBJ1-3, with no clear D. The germline CDR1 and CDR2 sequences are SGHAT and FQNNGV. Trimming cost V 6 bases and J 0 bases, with 15 bases left between them. The CDR3 is made up of 16 amino acids. Together with reference TRBV11-2 and TRBJ1-3, the CDR3 gives the full variable domain: EAGVAQSPRYKIIEKRQSVAFWCNPISGHATLYWYQQILGQGPKLLIQFQNNGVVDDSQLPKDRFSAERLKGVDSTLKIQPAKLEDSAVYLCASRVMAPSSGNTIYFGEGSWLTVV.

The gene calls are TRBV20-1 and TRBJ2-1; 8 bases map to TRBD2. Germline CDR1 and CDR2: DFQATT and SNEGSKA (reference sequence). This CDR3 region has 14 residues. After removal of 1 base from V and 12 bases from J, the junction contained 11 bases not matched to a gene. CDR3 sequence reads: CSARGSGSFYGQFF. The CDR3 DNA is TGCAGTGCTAGAGGCAGCGGGAGTTTTTATGGGCAGTTCTTC.

There are many counts of this clonotype. This chain joins TRBV18 and TRBJ2-7, with TRBD2 as a possible D gene (5 bases). Trimming stripped 2 bases from V and 3 bases from J, with 8 bases between. The CDR3 has 13 amino acids. The V gene's germline CDR1 is KGHSH and CDR2 LQKENI. CDR3 protein: CASSPTGYYEQYF. The DNA of the CDR3 is TGTGCCAGCTCACCAACGGGGTACTACGAGCAGTACTTC.

This clonotype was seen ten or more times. The V call is TRBV12-3 or TRBV12-4, the J call TRBJ2-5, with 8 nucleotides matching TRBD1. This CDR3 spans 14 amino acids. Trimming took 6 bases from V and 3 from J; bases not matched to a gene: 6. This CDR3 is CASRERTGKETQYF. The CDR3, as DNA: TGTGCCAGCAGGGAAAGGACAGGGAAAGAGACCCAGTACTTC.

The V gene is TRBV5-1, the J gene TRBJ1-4; TRBD1 aligns across 9 bases. Germline lookup yields CDR1 SGHRS and CDR2 YFSETQ. V shed 3 bases, J shed 7 bases, and the junction held 7 bases outside the gene matches. The CDR3 totals 15 residues. This chain's CDR3 is CASSSGTGRPEKLFF. In DNA form, the CDR3 reads TGCGCCAGCAGCTCGGGGACAGGGAGACCTGAAAAACTGTTTTTT.

This clonotype was counted many times. The DNA for the CDR3 is TGTGCCAGCAGTCCGACCCAGGACACGGAGCAGTACTTC. This encodes CASSPTQDTEQYF. This rearrangement joins TRBV28 to TRBJ2-7, with D possibly being TRBD1 (5 bases). CDR3 size: 13 residues. V lost 5 bases, J lost 7 bases, and 15 bases lay in between. The V gene's germline CDR1 is MDHEN and CDR2 SYDVKM.

This clonotype was observed a few times. The rearrangement links TRBV6-1 to TRBJ2-3, with 10 bases that match TRBD1. This CDR3 contains 16 residues. Germline lookup yields CDR1 MNHNS and CDR2 SASEGT. The trim removed 4 bases at V and 1 base at J, leaving 5 bases unmatched. The CDR3 loop is CASSGTGTGGTDTQYF. CDR3 nucleotide sequence: TGTGCCAGCAGTGGTACTGGGACAGGGGGCACAGATACGCAGTATTTT.

About this clonotype itself: At one end, the junction sequence differs from germline, possibly due to a read error. This chain links TRBV20-1 with TRBJ2-1; TRBD2 is a possible D gene (5 bases). The germline gives CDR1 DFQATT, CDR2 SNEGSKA (reference sequence). The CDR3 runs 13 residues. The DNA of the CDR3 is TGCAGTGCGCTAACAGAGGGCTACGATGAGCAGTTCTTC. It translates to CSALTEGYDEQFF.

In its sample, this clonotype was seen a few times. This chain joins TRBV6-1 and TRBJ1-5, with 9 bases identical to TRBD1. The CDR3 sequence is 15 residues long. Germline loops: CDR1 MNHNS, CDR2 SASEGT. Trimming took 5 bases from V and 7 from J; bases not matched to a gene: 9. The CDR3 region is CASSYTGGARQPQHF. The CDR3 DNA is TGTGCCAGCAGTTATACAGGGGGCGCGAGACAGCCCCAGCATTTT.

J is TRBJ2-2 and V is TRBV28; D may correspond to TRBD1 or TRBD2 (5 bases each). This CDR3 comprises 15 residues. V was clipped by 5 bases and J by 3 bases, with 13 bases between them. CDR1 and CDR2 from the germline V gene are MDHEN and SYDVKM. The CDR3 nucleotides are TGTGCCAGCAGTCCCCCGGGACGGGACACCGGGGAGCTGTTTTTT. It specifies CASSPPGRDTGELFF.

This clonotype was counted a few times. The V and J genes are TRBV7-3 and TRBJ2-3, with 9 bases fitting TRBD1. Per the germline V gene, CDR1 is SGHTA and CDR2 is FQGTGA. The CDR3 totals 15 residues. The V segment lost 3 bases and the J segment 2 bases; nucleotides outside the gene matches: 3. This chain's CDR3 is CASSFYRGHTDTQYF. CDR3 DNA sequence: TGTGCCAGCAGCTTCTACAGGGGGCACACAGATACGCAGTATTTT. Filled out from reference TRBV7-3 and TRBJ2-3, the complete variable domain reads GAGVSQTPSNKVTEKGKYVELRCDPISGHTALYWYRQSLGQGPEFLIYFQGTGAADDSGLPNDRFFAVRPEGSVSTLKIQRTERGDSAVYLCASSFYRGHTDTQYFGPGTRLTVL.

V is TRBV7-8 and J is TRBJ1-4, with D possibly matching TRBD1 (6 bases). This CDR3 is 12 amino acids long. Trimming cost V 5 bases and J 10 bases, with 11 bases left between them. Germline-derived CDR1 and CDR2 are SGHVS and FQNEAQ. The CDR3 DNA is TGTGCCAGCAGCCCTCAACAGGGAAAACTGTTTTTT. It yields the protein CASSPQQGKLFF. Full variable domain (missing parts from reference TRBV7-8 and TRBJ1-4): GAGVSQSPRYKVAKRGQDVALRCDPISGHVSLFWYQQALGQGPEFLTYFQNEAQLDKSGLPSDRFFAERPEGSVSTLKIQRTQQEDSAVYLCASSPQQGKLFFGSGTQLSVL.

This clonotype was seen more than once but under ten times. The chain is built from TRBV20-1 and TRBJ2-2; D is unclear. The CDR3 runs to 15 residues. Germline values: CDR1 DFQATT, CDR2 SNEGSKA (reference sequence). Trimming cost V 0 bases and J 6 bases, with 14 bases left between them. The CDR3 bases are TGCAGTGCTAGAGATGTAAGGTCCGGCGCCGGGGAGCTGTTTTTT. It specifies CSARDVRSGAGELFF.

V usage is TRBV20-1 and J usage is TRBJ2-6; D ambiguous. Trimming cost V 2 bases and J 3 bases, with 5 bases left between them. The CDR3 extends over 13 amino acids. Germline assignment: CDR1 DFQATT and CDR2 SNEGSKA (reference sequence). DNA of the CDR3: TGCAGTGCTAGAAAAAATGGGGCCAACGTCCTGACTTTC. Its protein product is CSARKNGANVLTF.

The chain joins TRBV7-9 to TRBJ1-2; 7 bases map to TRBD1. The CDR3 is made up of 17 amino acids. CDR1 is SEHNR and CDR2 is FQNEAQ in the germline V gene (reference sequence). The J segment lost 1 base and the V segment lost 5 bases, leaving 13 bases of the junction unmatched. The CDR3 spells CASSLPGQTFLNYGYTF. Here the CDR3 DNA reads TGTGCCAGCAGCCTACCGGGACAGACGTTCCTTAACTATGGCTACACCTTC.

This sequence joins TRBV4-3 and TRBJ2-4; D not certain. This CDR3 spans 20 amino acids. Looked up from germline, CDR1 is LGHNA and CDR2 is YSLEER. The V and J ends lost 1 base and 4 bases respectively, with 26 bases between them. In DNA, the CDR3 is TGCGCCAGCAGCCAAGGGCTATTGGGATTGTCTGAGAGACAAAAAAACATTCAGTACTTC. Protein sequence: CASSQGLLGLSERQKNIQYF.

This clonotype was observed a few times. This chain connects TRBV30 to TRBJ2-7; unclear D gene. V lost 1 base, J lost 3 bases, and 13 bases lay in between. CDR1 and CDR2 from the germline V gene are GTSNPN and SVGIG (reference sequence). CDR3 length: 14 amino acids. This CDR3 is CAWSAGSPLYEQYF. Written as DNA, the CDR3 is TGTGCCTGGAGTGCCGGGTCCCCCCTCTACGAGCAGTACTTC.

This clonotype was recorded at least ten times. The rearrangement uses TRBV11-2 and TRBJ2-3, with 8 bases identical to TRBD2. After removal of 3 bases from V and 2 bases from J, the junction contained 13 bases not matched to a gene. Germline lookup yields CDR1 SGHAT and CDR2 FQNNGV. CDR3 size: 18 residues. CDR3 coding DNA: TGTGCCAGCAGCTTTCTAGCGGGCATGACTAAAACCACAGATACGCAGTATTTT. It yields the protein CASSFLAGMTKTTDTQYF.

This clonotype has at least ten counts. Relative to the germline gene, one junction end is altered; a read error may explain this. The chain joins TRBV7-2 to TRBJ1-5; tentative D call: TRBD1 (6 bases). Germline values: CDR1 SGHTA, CDR2 FQGNSA. This CDR3 is built from 15 residues. CDR3 residues: CASSPGGLHNRPQHF. In nucleotides, the CDR3 is TGTGCCAGCAGCCCCGGGGGGCTGCATAATCGGCCCCAGCATTTT. The full variable domain, rest sourced from reference TRBV7-2 and TRBJ1-5, is GAGVSQSPSNKVTEKGKDVELRCDPISGHTALYWYRQSLGQGLEFLIYFQGNSAPDKSGLPSDRFSAERTGGSVSTLTIQRTQQEDSAVYLCASSPGGLHNRPQHFGDGTRLSIL.